This TCR beta chain was captured in a study of shared clonotypes between healthy human individuals. At the level of the study: Per donor, CD8 memory used one plate, CD8 naive used two, CD4 memory used three and CD4 naive used three.

Remarks on this clone: What it binds is unknown.

Findings and limits, study-wide: Sampling covered nothing but blood. Tissue TCR repertoires likely differ from those found in blood. Naive subsets generally had larger estimated richness than memory subsets. A reduction in generation probabilities was seen for non-shared clonotypes relative to those shared by all four donors.

Looked up from germline, CDR1 is MDHEN and CDR2 is SYDVKM. V gave up 4 bases and J gave up 7 bases, with 10 bases separating them. The length of the CDR3 is 12 residues. As defined, naive CD8 cells were CD45RO-negative and positively selected for CCR7, with terminally differentiated effector memory CD45RA+ cells excluded. Profiling relied on immunoSEQ multiplex PCR, and the TCRdb table lists in-frame clones only, not all of them. This repertoire shows 700,000 to 950,000 clones, roughly 96% found once; its top ten account for about 0.25%. Sample: naive CD8+ T cells sorted from blood. The chain links TRBV28 to TRBJ1-1; D gene uncertain. This receptor was taken from a man younger than 40 in good health. In DNA form, the CDR3 reads TGTGCCAGCAGTTCCCCAGGCTTTGAAGCTTTCTTT. Translated, it gives CASSSPGFEAFF.